The clone carrying this T cell receptor beta chain was detected a few times. The antigen is unknown. This may come from a read error, since a much larger clone is one base off. This sample stems from a study of breast tumors, draining lymph nodes, adjacent tissues. Axillary draining lymph nodes of breast cancer patients supplied the node samples. TCRdb re-called the multiplex PCR reads through MiXCR, storing one row per CDR3 protein. The sample has 170,000 or so distinct CDR3 sequences; 30% to 35% are singletons. Findings of the study overall: Tumor repertoires ranked between lymph nodes and nontumor tissue in diversity, with V and J gene preferences. The data were judged consistent with most tumor T cells coming from lymph node and expanding in tumor.

Sequencing used axillary lymph node tissue. The sequence came from a female donor with breast cancer. Some clones in this sample may be carry-over from other donors' samples.

The CDR3 nucleotides read TGTGCCAGCAGCTTATCCGGGACAGGAGGAGAGACCCAGCACTTC. It is translated as CASSLSGTGGETQHF. The V call is TRBV7-6, the J call TRBJ2-5; TRBD1 matches at 8 bases. In germline, CDR1 is SGHVS, CDR2 FNYEAQ. The CDR3 covers 15 residues.